These 27 T cell receptor beta chains were sequenced from one sample in a study of T-cell reconstitution after alpha-beta-depleted transplantation in children listed by TCRdb under 2016. The library was produced with PCR. Sequencing took place on an Illumina HiSeq 2500. Molecular barcoding was employed in the preparation of TCR libraries, with unique molecular identifiers being used to normalize TCRbeta repertoire quantification. The raw public data were reprocessed by TCRdb itself: fastp quality trimming at Q25, MiXCR clonotype calling, in-frame beta chains only. Every distinct CDR3 protein forms one entry, paired with its most common genes and DNA. In this sample the table shows approximately 210,000 distinct CDR3 sequences, about 14% of which occur a single time. The top ten clones comprise approximately 13% of the sample. Sequenced here: PBMCs from the stem cell graft donor, sampled from the stem cell graft. Receptors originate from a human donor who donated a stem cell graft to a child with acute lymphoblastic leukemia.

This clonotype was seen at least ten times. The J gene is TRBJ2-1, the V gene TRBV5-1, with unresolved D. The CDR3 loop spans 11 amino acids. Germline V gene lookup returns CDR1 SGHRS and CDR2 YFSETQ. V lost 0 bases to trimming and J lost 11 bases, with 6 bases between them. Here the CDR3 DNA reads TGCGCCAGCAGCTTGGGGCAGCAGCAGTTCTTC. This codes for CASSLGQQQFF.

This clonotype was counted ten times or more. This chain uses TRBV20-1 with TRBJ2-2; D could derive from TRBD1 or TRBD2 (5 bases each). CDR1 DFQATT and CDR2 SNEGSKA come from the germline V gene (reference sequence). CDR3 length: 16 residues. V gave up 3 bases and J gave up 4 bases, with 18 bases separating them. The CDR3 region is CSASMGTRMGTGELFF. In DNA, the CDR3 is TGCAGTGCTAGCATGGGGACGAGGATGGGCACCGGGGAGCTGTTTTTT.

The chain employs TRBV5-1 and TRBJ2-3; 7 bases match TRBD2. This CDR3 comprises 15 residues. The germline V gene has CDR1 SGHRS and CDR2 YFSETQ. The junction had 4 bases not matched to a gene; V was cut back by 0 bases and J by 3 bases. The CDR3 coding sequence is TGCGCCAGCAGCTTGGTGCGGGAGCGGACAGATACGCAGTATTTT. Its protein is CASSLVRERTDTQYF.

The table lists this clonotype with many counts. The V call is TRBV19, the J call TRBJ1-5; D gene uncertain. CDR1 and CDR2 from the germline V gene are LNHDA and SQIVND (reference sequence). The CDR3 is made up of 16 amino acids. V was pared by 5 bases and J by 2 bases, with 16 bases between. CDR3: CASSGQRVLRNQPQHF. DNA of the CDR3: TGTGCCAGTAGTGGGCAGAGGGTCTTGCGCAATCAGCCCCAGCATTTT.

The CDR3 region is CASSLNKGGTGANVLTF. CDR3 sequence (DNA): TGTGCCAGCTCCCTAAACAAGGGAGGTACTGGGGCCAACGTCCTGACTTTC. V usage is TRBV18 and J usage is TRBJ2-6, with a possible D match to TRBD2 (6 bases). CDR1 is KGHSH and CDR2 is LQKENI in the germline V gene. CDR3 length: 17 amino acids. The V end was cut by 6 bases, the J end by 2 bases, with 17 bases between.

The sample holds a few counts of this clonotype. The chain recombines TRBV5-1 with TRBJ2-1; D might be TRBD1 (7 bases). CDR3 length: 17 amino acids. Germline CDR1 reads SGHRS; CDR2 reads YFSETQ. Deletions cut 0 bases from V and 5 bases from J, with 18 bases between. Written as DNA, the CDR3 is TGCGCCAGCAGCTTGGGGTCAGGGGGAGGCCCCAACAATGAGCAGTTCTTC. Amino acid sequence: CASSLGSGGGPNNEQFF.

This clonotype was seen once. A much larger clone is a single base away; this may be a read error. This chain links TRBV5-1 with TRBJ2-2, with unresolved D. CDR1 is SGHRS, CDR2 YFSETQ, per germline. The ends were cut back, 4 bases at V and 4 bases at J, with 11 bases in the middle. CDR3 length equals 14 residues. The CDR3 DNA reads as TGCGCCAGCAGCCCGCGACACCGCACCGGGGAGCTGTTTTTT. Protein product: CASSPRHRTGELFF.

This clonotype has a count of ten or more. The V call is TRBV7-8, the J call TRBJ2-1; the match to TRBD2 covers 10 bases. The CDR3 extends over 18 amino acids. V shed 5 bases, J shed 8 bases, and the junction held 18 bases outside the gene matches. Germline assignment: CDR1 SGHVS and CDR2 FQNEAQ. The CDR3 coding sequence is TGTGCCAGCAGCGAGATACTAGCGGGAATACCGTTAGGCGATGAGCAGTTCTTC. Protein product: CASSEILAGIPLGDEQFF.

This clonotype has at least ten counts. The gene calls are TRBV27 and TRBJ2-3; possibly TRBD2 for D (5 bases). Germline V gene sequence: CDR1 MNHEY, CDR2 SMNVEV (reference sequence). Between the trimmed V and J ends, which lost 7 bases and 1 base, there was a span of 18 bases. The CDR3 extends over 16 amino acids. The CDR3 bases are TGTGCCAGCATCTACCGAGGGAGTGTCGGCACAGATACGCAGTATTTT. This translates into CASIYRGSVGTDTQYF.

There are many counts of this clonotype. The chain employs TRBV12-3 or TRBV12-4 and TRBJ1-5; D remains unclear. The CDR3 contains 14 residues. The V end was cut by 5 bases, the J end by 8 bases, with 16 bases between. CDR3 sequence reads: CASSPLRDGEPQHF. CDR3 bases: TGTGCCAGCAGTCCCCTACGGGATGGGGAGCCCCAGCATTTT.

This clonotype was counted at least ten times. This chain connects TRBV20-1 to TRBJ2-7; tentatively, D is TRBD2 (6 bases). With 3 bases removed from V and 12 bases from J, the gap between germline ends came to 30 bases. Germline V lookup: CDR1 DFQATT, CDR2 SNEGSKA (reference sequence). The CDR3 is 16 residues long. The CDR3 is CSASPGSRLVGGPRYF. The DNA of the CDR3 is TGCAGTGCTAGTCCCGGGAGTCGGTTGGTGGGTGGGCCTCGGTACTTC.

This clonotype was seen many times. The J gene is TRBJ2-3, the V gene TRBV27; D is uncertain. This CDR3 has 15 residues. The V end was cut by 5 bases, the J end by 0 bases, with 12 bases between. CDR1 MNHEY and CDR2 SMNVEV come from the germline V gene (reference sequence). The CDR3: CASSGLVLSTDTQYF. The CDR3 DNA reads as TGTGCCAGCAGTGGCTTAGTACTGAGCACAGATACGCAGTATTTT.

This clonotype turned up a few times. The chain is built from TRBV29-1 and TRBJ1-1; D possibly corresponds to TRBD1 (5 bases). Per germline, CDR1 SQVTM and CDR2 ANQGSEA. CDR3 length equals 14 residues. Trimming pared 2 bases from V and 1 base from J, leaving 11 bases between. CDR3 in DNA: TGCAGCGTTGAAATTGGGGGGGGGAACACTGAAGCTTTCTTT. Residues: CSVEIGGGNTEAFF.

This clonotype was observed at least ten times. The chain employs TRBV5-1 and TRBJ2-5, with a possible D match to TRBD2 (6 bases). Germline-derived CDR1 and CDR2 are SGHRS and YFSETQ. The CDR3 totals 16 residues. Trimming took 1 base from V and 5 from J, leaving 18 bases between them. CDR3 coding DNA: TGCGCCAGCAGCTTGTTTGGGGCTAGCGACGGGGAGACCCAGTACTTC. Translated: CASSLFGASDGETQYF.

Ten or more counts support this clonotype. The chain is built from TRBV12-3 or TRBV12-4 and TRBJ2-1, with D maybe TRBD2 (6 bases). This CDR3 comprises 13 residues. Trimming left V 6 bases short and J 10 bases short, with 16 bases between. This chain's CDR3 is CASSRDWAWEQFF. The CDR3 coding sequence is TGTGCCAGCAGCAGGGACTGGGCGTGGGAGCAGTTCTTC.

Many counts were recorded for this clonotype. The gene calls are TRBV12-3 or TRBV12-4 and TRBJ2-7; weak D call: TRBD2 (6 bases). The CDR3 is made up of 16 amino acids. Trimming took 3 bases from V and 4 from J, leaving 19 bases between them. DNA for the CDR3: TGTGCCAGCAGTTTGGGAGGAAGGAGGGCTAATTACGAGCAGTACTTC. Protein: CASSLGGRRANYEQYF.

This clonotype was seen a handful of times. V and J are TRBV7-2 and TRBJ2-5; TRBD1 might be the D (6 bases). Germline CDR1 SGHTA, CDR2 FQGNSA. Trimming removed 0 bases at V and 4 bases at J, with 9 bases between. This CDR3 has 14 amino acids. Here the CDR3 reads CASSLAAGVETQYF. In nucleotides, the CDR3 is TGTGCCAGCAGCTTAGCGGCAGGGGTAGAGACCCAGTACTTC. Complete variable domain (other parts from reference TRBV7-2 and TRBJ2-5): GAGVSQSPSNKVTEKGKDVELRCDPISGHTALYWYRQSLGQGLEFLIYFQGNSAPDKSGLPSDRFSAERTGGSVSTLTIQRTQQEDSAVYLCASSLAAGVETQYFGPGTRLLVL.

The table lists this clonotype with many counts. J is TRBJ1-1 and V is TRBV28; D remains ambiguous. The V gene's germline CDR1 is MDHEN and CDR2 SYDVKM. V lost 5 bases and J 6 bases, leaving 13 bases between the germline ends. The CDR3 is 13 amino acids. This CDR3 is CASSQTPGAEAFF. In nucleotides, the CDR3 is TGTGCCAGCAGTCAAACACCAGGCGCTGAAGCTTTCTTT.

Ten or more counts support this clonotype. The CDR3 loop reads CSARGGLDTGELFF. DNA for the CDR3: TGCAGTGCTAGAGGCGGGCTTGACACCGGGGAGCTGTTTTTT. The chain combines TRBV20-1 with TRBJ2-2; possibly TRBD2 for D (5 bases). The germline V gene encodes CDR1 DFQATT and CDR2 SNEGSKA (reference sequence). V lost 1 base to trimming and J lost 3 bases, with 9 bases between them. The CDR3 sequence is 14 residues long.

This clonotype was found many times. This chain connects TRBV6-5 to TRBJ1-1, with unresolved D. Deletions cut 0 bases from V and 1 base from J, with 6 bases between. Germline values: CDR1 MNHEY, CDR2 SVGAGI. This CDR3 contains 14 residues. The CDR3 nucleotides are TGTGCCAGCAGTTACTCGTTCCAGAACACTGAAGCTTTCTTT. It codes for CASSYSFQNTEAFF.

This clonotype was counted many times. The chain employs TRBV3-1 and TRBJ2-3, with 12 bases that match TRBD2. Unmatched junction bases numbered 2, after V lost 4 bases and J lost 3 bases. Germline values: CDR1 LGHDT, CDR2 YNNKEL (reference sequence). The CDR3 runs 15 residues. As DNA, the CDR3 is TGTGCCAGCAGCCCGACTAGCGGGAGTACAGATACGCAGTATTTT. Its translation: CASSPTSGSTDTQYF.

This clonotype showed up many times. V usage is TRBV20-1 and J usage is TRBJ1-5; D might be TRBD1 (6 bases). CDR1 DFQATT and CDR2 SNEGSKA come from the germline V gene (reference sequence). Trimming removed 1 base from V and 1 base from J, with 11 bases in between. The length of the CDR3 is 15 residues. The CDR3 sequence is CSARVLGQSNQPQHF. In DNA form, the CDR3 reads TGCAGTGCTAGAGTCCTTGGACAGAGCAATCAGCCCCAGCATTTT.

This clonotype was seen at least ten times. The chain joins TRBV12-3 or TRBV12-4 to TRBJ2-4; perhaps TRBD2 as D (5 bases). This CDR3 has 14 residues. V lost 8 bases and J 1 base, leaving 12 bases between the germline ends. In DNA, the CDR3 is TGTGCCAGCGGCCTGTCGGGGGCCAAAAACATTCAGTACTTC. Its protein is CASGLSGAKNIQYF.

This clonotype was seen at least ten times. The CDR3 bases are TGTGCCAGCAGCCGCCTCAGCACTGAAGCTTTCTTT. Residues: CASSRLSTEAFF. The rearrangement uses TRBV6-1 and TRBJ1-1; D is uncertain. The length of the CDR3 is 12 residues. Germline lookup yields CDR1 MNHNS and CDR2 SASEGT. Deletions cut 6 bases from V and 4 bases from J, with 9 bases between.

At least ten counts were recorded for this clonotype. This chain uses TRBV5-1 with TRBJ2-7, with TRBD2 identical over 11 bases. The CDR3 extends over 16 amino acids. V lost 0 bases and J lost 6; bases outside the gene matches: 8. Germline CDR1 is SGHRS and CDR2 is YFSETQ. The CDR3 bases are TGCGCCAGCAGCTTGGCCTCGGGACTAGCGGTTCCCGAGCAGTACTTC. Amino acids: CASSLASGLAVPEQYF.

There are many counts of this clonotype. The J gene is TRBJ2-7, the V gene TRBV6-1; D possibly corresponds to TRBD1 (5 bases). From germline, CDR1 is MNHNS and CDR2 SASEGT. V was clipped by 6 bases and J by 4 bases, with 16 bases between them. The CDR3 consists of 14 residues. The CDR3 DNA sequence: TGTGCCAGCAGCCCGATACACAGGTTGTACGAGCAGTACTTC. Amino acid sequence: CASSPIHRLYEQYF.

The V gene is TRBV5-1, the J gene TRBJ2-3; TRBD1 aligns across 8 bases. CDR3 length equals 15 residues. V was clipped by 3 bases and J by 1 base; unmatched bases: 4. Germline V gene data show CDR1 as SGHRS and CDR2 as YFSETQ. This CDR3 is CASSWTGLGTDTQYF. The CDR3 DNA reads TGCGCCAGCAGCTGGACAGGGCTGGGCACAGATACGCAGTATTTT.